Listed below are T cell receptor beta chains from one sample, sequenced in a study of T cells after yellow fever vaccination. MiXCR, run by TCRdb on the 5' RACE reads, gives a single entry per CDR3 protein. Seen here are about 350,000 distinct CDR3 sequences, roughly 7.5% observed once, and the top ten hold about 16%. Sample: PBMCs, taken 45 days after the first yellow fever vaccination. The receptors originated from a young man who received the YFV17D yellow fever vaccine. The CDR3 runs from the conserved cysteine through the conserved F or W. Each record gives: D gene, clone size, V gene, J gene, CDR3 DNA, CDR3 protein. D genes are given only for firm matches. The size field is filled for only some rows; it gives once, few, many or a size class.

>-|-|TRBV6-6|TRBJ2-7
TGTGCCAGCAGTTACAGGTCCGGCTACGAGCAGTACTTC
CASSYRSGYEQYF
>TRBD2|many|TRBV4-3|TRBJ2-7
TGCGCCAGCAGCCCCAGCGGGGGGTACTACGAGCAGTACTTC
CASSPSGGYYEQYF
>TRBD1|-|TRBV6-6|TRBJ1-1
TGTGCCACCGGCGGACAGGGCAGGACTGAAGCTTTCTTT
CATGGQGRTEAFF
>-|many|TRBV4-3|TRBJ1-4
TGCGCCAGCAGCGGGAAGTACGCAACTAATGAAAAACTGTTTTTT
CASSGKYATNEKLFF
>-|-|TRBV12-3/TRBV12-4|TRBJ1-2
TGTGCCAGCAGTACATCAGGGTCCTCCAACTATGGCTACACCTTC
CASSTSGSSNYGYTF
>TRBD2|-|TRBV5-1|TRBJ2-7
TGCGCCAGCAGCTCGGGTCTAGCGGGGGGGCCCTACGAGCAGTACTTC
CASSSGLAGGPYEQYF
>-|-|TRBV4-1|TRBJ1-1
TGCGCCAGCAGCCAAGATCCCCTGACAGATTTCCACACTGAAGCTTTCTTT
CASSQDPLTDFHTEAFF
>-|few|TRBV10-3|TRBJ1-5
TGTGCCATCAGTGTAGGGGGGCAAGATCAGCCCCAGCATTTT
CAISVGGQDQPQHF
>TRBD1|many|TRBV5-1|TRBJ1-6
TGCGCCATTCCGTCGACCGGGACAGAAAATTCACCCCTCCACTTT
CAIPSTGTENSPLHF
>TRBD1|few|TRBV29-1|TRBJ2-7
TGCAGCGTTGAGGGACAGAAATACGAGCAGTACTTC
CSVEGQKYEQYF
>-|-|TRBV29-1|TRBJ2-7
TGCAGCGTTGCCAGTACCTACGAGCAGTACTTC
CSVASTYEQYF
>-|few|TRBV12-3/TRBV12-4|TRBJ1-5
TGTGCCAGCAGATCCCGTTGGTTGCATCAGCCCCAGCATTTT
CASRSRWLHQPQHF
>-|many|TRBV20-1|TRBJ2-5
TGCAGTGCTCTGAAGAACCAAGAGACCCAGTACTTC
CSALKNQETQYF
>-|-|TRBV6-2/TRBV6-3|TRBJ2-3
TGTGCCAGCAGCGGCTGGGGGGAGCACACCACAGATACGCAGTATTTT
CASSGWGEHTTDTQYF
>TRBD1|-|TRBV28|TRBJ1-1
TGTGCCAGCAGTCCTCTGACAGGGGGCGGTACTGAAGCTTTCTTT
CASSPLTGGGTEAFF
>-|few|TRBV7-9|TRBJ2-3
TGTGCCAGCAGCCCCCCCACCACCAGCACAGATACGCAGTATTTT
CASSPPTTSTDTQYF
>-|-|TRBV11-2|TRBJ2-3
TGTGCCAGCAGCTCCCCCCGTACAACTCCGGGGACGAGAGTAGGTACGCAGTATTTT
CASSSPRTTPGTRVGTQYF
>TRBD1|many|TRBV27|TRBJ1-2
TGTGCCAGCAGTTCGACCGGGACAGACTATGGCTACACCTTC
CASSSTGTDYGYTF
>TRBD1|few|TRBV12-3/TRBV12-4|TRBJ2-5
TGTGCCAGCAGGATCAGGGGGTCCCTAGAGACCCAGTACTTC
CASRIRGSLETQYF
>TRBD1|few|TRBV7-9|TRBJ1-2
TGTGCCATTCCCCTGACGGGACAGCCTGGCTACACCTTC
CAIPLTGQPGYTF
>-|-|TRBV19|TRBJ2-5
TGTGCCAGTAGTATTTGGAAAGAGACCCAGTACTTC
CASSIWKETQYF
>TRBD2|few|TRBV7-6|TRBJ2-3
TGTGCCAGCAGCTCTAGCGGGGAGTCGGTGGATACGCAGTATTTT
CASSSSGESVDTQYF
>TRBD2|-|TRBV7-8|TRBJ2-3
TGTGCCAGCAGCTCTAGCGGGGAGACCCCCCCGCAGTATTTT
CASSSSGETPPQYF
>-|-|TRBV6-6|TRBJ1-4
TGTGCCAGCAGTTACCGGGGGTTTGAAAAACTGTTTTTT
CASSYRGFEKLFF
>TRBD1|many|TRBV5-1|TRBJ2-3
TGCGCCAGCAGCGGCAGGACAGGCGCAGATACGCAGTATTTT
CASSGRTGADTQYF
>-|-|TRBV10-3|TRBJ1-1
TGTGCCATCAGTGAGTCGTGGGGCGGACCGAACACTGAAGCTTTCTTT
CAISESWGGPNTEAFF
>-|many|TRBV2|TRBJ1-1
TGTGCCAGCAAGCCCGCGGGGAACACTGAAGCTTTCTTT
CASKPAGNTEAFF
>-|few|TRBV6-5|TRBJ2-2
TGTGCCAGCAGTTACTCAGAGACAGTCCTCACCGGGGAGCTGTTTTTT
CASSYSETVLTGELFF
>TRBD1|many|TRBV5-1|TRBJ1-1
TGCGCCAGCAGCTTGGACAGGGGAGGGGCTGAAGCTTTCTTT
CASSLDRGGAEAFF
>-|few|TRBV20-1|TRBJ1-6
TGCAGTGCTCCTGTCGGGGGGGAAGGGCCACCCCTCCACTTT
CSAPVGGEGPPLHF
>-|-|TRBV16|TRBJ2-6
TGTGCCAGCAGCCAATCTGGCTCGCGGGCCAACGTCCTGACTTTC
CASSQSGSRANVLTF
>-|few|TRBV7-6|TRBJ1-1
TGTGCCAGCAGCCCCGAGGCCTCGAACACTGAAGCTTTCTTT
CASSPEASNTEAFF
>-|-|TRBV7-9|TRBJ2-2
TGTGCCAGCAGCCAGCTATACACCGGGGAGCTGTTTTTT
CASSQLYTGELFF
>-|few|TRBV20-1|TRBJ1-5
TGCAGTGCTTCGGACGGAACGAGCAATCAGCCCCAGCATTTT
CSASDGTSNQPQHF
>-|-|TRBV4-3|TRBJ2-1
TGCGCCAGCAGCCAAGGTGGTAGGGGAAGCAATGAGCAGTTCTTC
CASSQGGRGSNEQFF
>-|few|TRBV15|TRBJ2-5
TGTGCCACCAGCAGTCTAAGTACTGAAGAGACCCAGTACTTC
CATSSLSTEETQYF
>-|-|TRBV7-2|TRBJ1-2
TGTGCCAGCAGGCCCACCGCGGATCGGAGCTACACCTTC
CASRPTADRSYTF
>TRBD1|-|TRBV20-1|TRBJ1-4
TGCAGGAATCCAGACAGGGTGCACGAAAAACTGTTTTTT
CRNPDRVHEKLFF
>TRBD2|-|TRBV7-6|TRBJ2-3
TGTGCCAGCAGCTTATATGAGACTAGCGGATACACAGATACGCAGTATTTT
CASSLYETSGYTDTQYF
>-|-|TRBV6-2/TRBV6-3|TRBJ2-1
TGTGCCAGCAGTTACTACGGGAGCTACAATGAGCAGTTCTTC
CASSYYGSYNEQFF
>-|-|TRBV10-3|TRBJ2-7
TGTCCCGAGCAGCCCCAGTACGAGCAGTACTTC
CPEQPQYEQYF
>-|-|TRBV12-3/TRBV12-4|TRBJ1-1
TGTGCCAGCAGTTCAGGTGACATGAACACTGAAGCTTTCTTT
CASSSGDMNTEAFF
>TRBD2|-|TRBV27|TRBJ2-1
TGTGCCAGCAGACTAGCGGGGGGGATCTACAATGAGCAGTTCTTC
CASRLAGGIYNEQFF
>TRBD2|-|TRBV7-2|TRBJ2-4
TGTGCCAGTTCGGGGGGGGCACTAGCCAAAAACATTCAGTACTTC
CASSGGALAKNIQYF
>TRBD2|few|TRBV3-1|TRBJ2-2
TGTGCCAGCAGCCAAGATCGACGACTAGCGGGGGACTTTAACACCGGGGAGCTGTTTTTT
CASSQDRRLAGDFNTGELFF